This TCR beta chain emerged from a study of T cell changes during pregnancy in multiple sclerosis. The repertoire was sequenced with immunoSEQ multiplex PCR; TCRdb's copy has only in-frame clones and lacks some. The sample has 25,000 to 35,000 clones, approximately 90% seen once. The germline V gene has CDR1 SGHRS and CDR2 YFSETQ. J gave up 1 base and V 5 bases, and 11 bases lay outside the gene matches. This CDR3 region has 19 residues. The receptor's source is a female donor with multiple sclerosis, enrolled in a pregnancy study. This chain links TRBV5-1 with TRBJ2-2; TRBD2 aligns across 13 bases. The input for sequencing was CD8+ T cells from peripheral blood mononuclear cells, taken in the first trimester of pregnancy. CDR3 DNA sequence: TGCGCCAGCAGTTCCGACGGACTAGCGGGAGAAGGGAACACCGGGGAGCTGTTTTTT. Its protein product is CASSSDGLAGEGNTGELFF.